The clone carrying this TCR beta chain was observed many times. Antigen specificity is unknown. In a library made to pick up alpha chains, this beta chain is a stray read with a size that means little. TCRdb fed the 5' RACE reads into MiXCR, producing one record per CDR3 protein. Altogether 13,000 or so distinct CDR3 sequences are present, more than 5% being singletons, with the ten largest covering 11%. These data are taken from a study of spatial heterogeneity in lung cancer. Whole-study context: Unique TCR and UMI combinations averaged more than ten appearances each in raw reads. Study findings and constraints: Mutation tallies in tumors tracked expanded intratumoral alpha and beta TCR counts.

Germline CDR1 and CDR2: SEHNR and FQNEAQ (reference sequence). The CDR3 sequence is 16 residues long. Deletions cut 5 bases from V and 2 bases from J, with 16 bases between. Time point in this sample: sample taken at primary tumor resection. The sequencing here drew on lung tumor tissue, taken at surgery. The chain combines TRBV7-9 with TRBJ2-1, with D perhaps assigned TRBD1 or TRBD2 (5 bases each). The sequence was collected from a female donor with early-stage non-small cell lung cancer. This CDR3 reads CASSGGGLDTYNEQFF. CDR3 nucleotides: TGTGCCAGCAGCGGCGGAGGACTGGACACCTACAATGAGCAGTTCTTC.